This passage covers 18 T cell receptor beta chains from one sample sequenced in a study of T-cell memory formation after mild COVID-19. TCRdb ran MiXCR on the 5' RACE reads and lists one entry per CDR3 protein. The sample lists about 150,000 distinct CDR3 sequences; about 19% were seen once. Sequenced material: PBMCs or a T cell subset sorted from them (not recorded which). The receptors shown here come from an adult woman who had mild COVID-19 (a few samples of this study predate the infection). Cell type and time point are not known.

The J gene is TRBJ2-2, the V gene TRBV7-6; 8 nucleotides align to TRBD1. J lost 2 bases, V lost 5 bases, and 7 bases had no gene match. Germline-derived CDR1 and CDR2 are SGHVS and FNYEAQ. The CDR3 has 16 amino acids. The DNA for the CDR3 is TGTGCCAGCAGCCGCCGGACAGGGCGAAACACCGGGGAGCTGTTTTTT. It is translated as CASSRRTGRNTGELFF.

This clonotype has a handful of counts. CDR3 in amino acids: CASSLRASYEQYF. The CDR3 nucleotides are TGTGCCAGCAGTTTAAGGGCCTCCTACGAGCAGTACTTC. J is TRBJ2-7 and V is TRBV12-3 or TRBV12-4; D is ambiguous. The V end lost 2 bases, the J end lost 0 bases, and 5 bases lay between the germline ends. This CDR3 is 13 amino acids long.

This clonotype was seen a handful of times. This sequence joins TRBV7-2 and TRBJ2-3; TRBD2 matches 12 bases. Germline CDR1 SGHTA, CDR2 FQGNSA. Germline trimming cut 5 bases from V and 6 bases from J; bases unmatched to any gene: 12. This CDR3 comprises 17 residues. CDR3 in amino acids: CASSTPSGRAQPDTQYF. The CDR3 DNA reads as TGTGCCAGCAGCACCCCTAGCGGGAGGGCCCAACCCGATACGCAGTATTTT.

The chain is built from TRBV2 and TRBJ1-5; the D gene is possibly TRBD1 (5 bases). The V and J ends lost 7 bases and 0 bases respectively, with 13 bases between them. The CDR3 is 15 residues long. The germline V gene has CDR1 SNHLY and CDR2 FYNNEI. CDR3 DNA sequence: TGTGCCAGCATGGCGGCGGGGGTTAGCAATCAGCCCCAGCATTTT. Translated, it gives CASMAAGVSNQPQHF.

This clonotype was detected a few times. V usage is TRBV7-8 and J usage is TRBJ1-1, with D hard to call. Germline V lookup: CDR1 SGHVS, CDR2 FQNEAQ. The CDR3 is 12 amino acids. The V end lost 5 bases, the J end lost 11 bases, and 15 bases lay between the germline ends. This chain's CDR3 is CASSVNRGGAFF. CDR3 sequence (DNA): TGTGCCAGCAGCGTAAACCGGGGAGGGGCTTTCTTT.

The gene calls are TRBV9 and TRBJ2-1; the match to TRBD2 covers 9 bases. Trimming at V came to 6 bases and at J to 0 bases, leaving 1 base not matched to a gene. Germline-derived CDR1 and CDR2 are SGDLS and YYNGEE. This CDR3 contains 14 residues. The DNA for the CDR3 is TGTGCCAGCAATAGCGGGAGCTCCTACAATGAGCAGTTCTTC. Translating gives CASNSGSSYNEQFF.

This chain uses TRBV5-1 with TRBJ1-3; unclear D gene. In germline, CDR1 is SGHRS, CDR2 YFSETQ. The CDR3 is made up of 15 amino acids. V gave up 2 bases and J gave up 4 bases, with 13 bases separating them. Written as DNA, the CDR3 is TGCGCCAGCAGCTTAGCGGACGCCGGCGGAAACACCATATATTTT. This gives the protein CASSLADAGGNTIYF.

This chain uses TRBV10-3 with TRBJ1-6; weak D call: TRBD1 (5 bases). V lost 8 bases, J lost 8 bases, and 10 bases lay in between. The CDR3 consists of 12 residues. Germline loops: CDR1 ENHRY, CDR2 SYGVKD. CDR3 nucleotide sequence: TGTGCCATCCAGGGAGCGGATTCACCCCTCCACTTT. Translating gives CAIQGADSPLHF.

This clonotype was recorded many times. The chain employs TRBV29-1 and TRBJ2-3, with 9 nucleotides matching TRBD1. Germline values: CDR1 SQVTM, CDR2 ANQGSEA. The CDR3 has 15 amino acids. The V and J ends lost 4 bases and 6 bases, in that order; junction bases with no gene match: 11. The CDR3 DNA sequence: TGCAGCGTTGTCCGATGGACAGGGGATCGGGATACGCAGTATTTT. Protein sequence: CSVVRWTGDRDTQYF.

The chain recombines TRBV4-2 with TRBJ1-6; D is unclear. Trimming pared 4 bases from V and 11 bases from J, leaving 15 bases between. Germline V gene sequence: CDR1 LGHNA, CDR2 YNFKEQ. The CDR3 is 14 amino acids. The CDR3 sequence: CASSPDQLGTPLHF. The CDR3 DNA follows: TGTGCCAGCAGCCCAGATCAATTAGGGACACCCCTCCACTTT.

This clonotype was recorded many times. This chain joins TRBV4-1 and TRBJ2-3; tentative D call: TRBD2 (5 bases). From germline, CDR1 is MGHRA and CDR2 YSYEKL. The CDR3 contains 16 residues. Trimming pared 1 base from V and 2 bases from J, leaving 13 bases between. The CDR3 DNA reads as TGCGCCAGCAGCCAAGGGTTGACCGGGAACACAGATACGCAGTATTTT. It specifies CASSQGLTGNTDTQYF.

V and J are TRBV5-5 and TRBJ1-3; D not certain. Trimming took 4 bases from V and 1 from J, leaving 6 bases between them. This CDR3 has 13 residues. CDR1 is SGHKS, CDR2 YYEKEE, per germline (reference sequence). The CDR3 is CASSTRSGNTIYF. The CDR3, as DNA: TGTGCCAGCAGCACCCGGTCTGGAAACACCATATATTTT.

This chain uses TRBV5-1 with TRBJ2-3; TRBD2 matches at 8 bases. V dropped 0 bases and J dropped 0; count of bases not matched to a gene: 6. Germline V gives CDR1 SGHRS, CDR2 YFSETQ. CDR3 size: 17 residues. CDR3 residues: CASSLVVSGVSTDTQYF. In DNA, the CDR3 is TGCGCCAGCAGCTTGGTGGTTAGCGGGGTGAGCACAGATACGCAGTATTTT.

The V and J genes are TRBV5-6 and TRBJ1-2, with D hard to call. Trimming took 0 bases from V and 7 from J, leaving 4 bases between them. Germline CDR1 SGHDT, CDR2 YYEEEE. There are 11 residues in the CDR3. The CDR3 DNA follows: TGTGCCAGCAGCTTGGCCGGTGGCTACACCTTC. As protein: CASSLAGGYTF.

The table lists this clonotype with a few counts. The genes are TRBV29-1 and TRBJ2-7, with D tentatively TRBD2 (5 bases). Between the trimmed V and J ends, which lost 7 bases and 6 bases, there was a span of 13 bases. This CDR3 has 11 residues. Germline V CDR1 and CDR2: SQVTM, ANQGSEA. The CDR3 bases are TGCAGCGGAACAGAGGGCCTCGAGCAGTACTTC. Translation gives CSGTEGLEQYF.

The table lists this clonotype with a few counts. The chain has TRBV24-1 and TRBJ2-1, with 8 positions matching TRBD2. In germline, CDR1 is KGHDR, CDR2 SFDVKD. V shed 5 bases and J 3 bases; nucleotides not matched to a gene: 8. The CDR3 runs 16 residues. The CDR3 reads CATSVGGGSYYNEQFF. CDR3 coding DNA: TGTGCCACCAGTGTGGGCGGGGGGTCATACTACAATGAGCAGTTCTTC.

This clonotype has at least ten counts. V is TRBV2 and J is TRBJ1-5; D is ambiguous. The CDR3 extends over 15 amino acids. The germline V gene has CDR1 SNHLY and CDR2 FYNNEI. The V end lost 6 bases, the J end lost 2 bases, and 14 bases lay between the germline ends. CDR3 loop: CASSPLGSGNQPQHF. CDR3 nucleotides: TGTGCCAGCAGCCCCCTGGGATCGGGCAATCAGCCCCAGCATTTT.

This sequence joins TRBV7-9 and TRBJ1-4; D possibly corresponds to TRBD1 (5 bases). Germline assignment: CDR1 SEHNR and CDR2 FQNEAQ (reference sequence). The CDR3 is 13 amino acids. The V end was cut by 5 bases, the J end by 8 bases, with 12 bases between. CDR3 DNA: TGTGCCAGCAGCAGTTTGGGGCTGGAAAAACTGTTTTTT. Translating it yields CASSSLGLEKLFF. The whole variable domain, filled in from reference TRBV7-9 and TRBJ1-4, reads DTGVSQNPRHKITKRGQNVTFRCDPISEHNRLYWYRQTLGQGPEFLTYFQNEAQLEKSRLLSDRFSAERPKGSFSTLEIQRTEQGDSAMYLCASSSLGLEKLFFGSGTQLSVL.